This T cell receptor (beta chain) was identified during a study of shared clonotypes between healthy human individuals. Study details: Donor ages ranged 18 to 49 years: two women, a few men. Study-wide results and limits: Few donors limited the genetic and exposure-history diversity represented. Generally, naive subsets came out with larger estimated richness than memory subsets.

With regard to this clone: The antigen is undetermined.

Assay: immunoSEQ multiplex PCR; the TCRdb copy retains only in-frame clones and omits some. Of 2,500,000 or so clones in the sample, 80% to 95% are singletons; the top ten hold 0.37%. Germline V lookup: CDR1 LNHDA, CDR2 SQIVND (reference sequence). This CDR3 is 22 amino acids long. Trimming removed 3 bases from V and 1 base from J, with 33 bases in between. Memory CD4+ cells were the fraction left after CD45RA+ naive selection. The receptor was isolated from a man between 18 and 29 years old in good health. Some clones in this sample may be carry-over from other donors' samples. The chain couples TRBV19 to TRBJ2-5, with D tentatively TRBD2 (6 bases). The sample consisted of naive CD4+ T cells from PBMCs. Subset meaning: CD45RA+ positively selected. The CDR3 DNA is TGTGCCAGTAGTATCTCCTCCAGGCGGTATCTGTCTAGCGCAAACACCCAAGAGACCCAGTACTTC. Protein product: CASSISSRRYLSSANTQETQYF.